The present TCR beta chain was sequenced within a study of T cells in Graves' hyperthyroidism and ophthalmopathy. Study-wide findings and caveats: In the blood, most expanded thyroid clonotypes above 0.001 appeared as well. Model output signaled ophthalmopathy a median roughly 6.1 months ahead of onset.

The CDR3 runs to 14 residues. Germline trimming cut 5 bases from V and 6 bases from J; bases unmatched to any gene: 6. Germline CDR1 WNHNN, CDR2 SYGVQD (reference sequence). Uncontrolled infection, other autoimmune disease, pregnancy or lactation led to exclusion. The investigators amplified TCR beta CDR3 regions from RNA transcripts. With the HTBI primer set, the TCR CDR3 went through a first round of RT-PCR. TCRdb independently ran MiXCR on the multiplex PCR reads; one entry per CDR3 protein. The data contain some 180,000 distinct CDR3 sequences, less than 20% of them seen just once; the ten biggest clones take up roughly 49%. A remark on this clonotype: No antigen is known for it.

The chain has TRBV10-1 and TRBJ2-1, with 8 bases lining up with TRBD2. The sequence came from a woman aged 45-65 years with Graves' hyperthyroidism. The material sequenced was blood. CDR3 in DNA: TGCGCCAGCAGTTTGACTAGCGTTTCCAATGAGCAGTTCTTC. Translation: CASSLTSVSNEQFF.